This T cell receptor (beta chain) was identified during a study of beta chain features in type 1 diabetes. Germline loops: CDR1 SNHLY, CDR2 FYNNEI. CDR3 size: 14 residues. V gave up 7 bases and J gave up 2 bases, with 12 bases separating them. Study results and caveats: Using cDNA template may skew counts toward highly expressing activated cells. Across all four CD4+ subsets, people with type 1 diabetes showed modestly shorter TCRB CDR3s.

Every bit of the isolated RNA underwent reverse transcription, so sequencing read expressed TCRB transcripts. Assay used: immunoSEQ multiplex PCR; TCRdb lists only in-frame clones, some missing. The repertoire consists of hundreds of thousands of clones, with around an eighth occurring once and the leading ten covering around 0.022%. In regard to this clone: What it recognizes is unknown.

The source is a man younger than 30 with type 1 diabetes. Input material: naive CD4+ T cells from blood. The chain combines TRBV2 with TRBJ1-5; perhaps TRBD1 as D (5 bases). The CDR3: CASKATDGNQPQHF. CDR3 DNA sequence: TGTGCCAGCAAAGCGACAGATGGCAATCAGCCCCAGCATTTT.